These T cell receptor beta chains were read from a single sample in a study of beta chain features in type 1 diabetes. Sequencing was performed with immunoSEQ multiplex PCR; in TCRdb, only in-frame clones are kept and a portion is missing. The data contain about half a million clones, roughly 30% of them singletons. The specimen sequenced was naive CD4+ T cells from blood. Receptors originate from a man younger than 35 in good health. The CDR3 runs from the conserved cysteine through the conserved F or W. The D gene is left open where the match is weak. Clone sizes are given selectively: once, few, many, or a class where the clone is expanded.

D gene: -; CDR3 length: 15; V gene: TRBV4-2; clone size: -; J gene: TRBJ2-1; CDR3 protein: CASSLEASPYNEQFF; CDR3 DNA: TGTGCCAGCAGCCTAGAAGCTTCCCCGTACAATGAGCAGTTCTTC
D gene: -; CDR3 length: 11; V gene: TRBV30; clone size: -; J gene: TRBJ1-2; CDR3 protein: CARKQHYGYTF; CDR3 DNA: TGTGCCCGGAAGCAACACTATGGCTACACCTTC
D gene: -; CDR3 length: 12; V gene: TRBV6-6; clone size: -; J gene: TRBJ2-7; CDR3 protein: CASSSEGDEQYF; CDR3 DNA: TGTGCCAGCAGTTCCGAGGGTGACGAGCAGTACTTC
D gene: -; CDR3 length: 13; V gene: TRBV25-1; clone size: -; J gene: TRBJ2-7; CDR3 protein: CASSEFGVHEQYF; CDR3 DNA: TGTGCCAGCAGTGAATTCGGGGTCCACGAGCAGTACTTC
D gene: -; CDR3 length: 15; V gene: TRBV15; clone size: few; J gene: TRBJ2-2; CDR3 protein: CATSPGHANTGELFF; CDR3 DNA: TGTGCCACCAGCCCGGGACATGCGAACACCGGGGAGCTGTTTTTT
D gene: -; CDR3 length: 14; V gene: TRBV5-4; clone size: -; J gene: TRBJ1-2; CDR3 protein: CASSPAREPYGYTF; CDR3 DNA: TGTGCCAGCAGCCCTGCCCGCGAACCCTATGGCTACACCTTC
D gene: TRBD2; CDR3 length: 16; V gene: TRBV29-1; clone size: -; J gene: TRBJ2-1; CDR3 protein: CSVEKLAGVNRDEQFF; CDR3 DNA: TGCAGCGTTGAGAAGCTAGCGGGAGTCAACCGGGATGAGCAGTTCTTC
D gene: TRBD1; CDR3 length: 15; V gene: TRBV30; clone size: few; J gene: TRBJ2-7; CDR3 protein: CAWSRLGDRAYEQYF; CDR3 DNA: TGTGCCTGGAGTCGTCTCGGGGACAGGGCGTACGAGCAGTACTTC
D gene: -; CDR3 length: 13; V gene: TRBV30; clone size: -; J gene: TRBJ1-3; CDR3 protein: CAWISGSGNTIYF; CDR3 DNA: TGTGCCTGGATCTCGGGGTCTGGAAACACCATATATTTT
D gene: -; CDR3 length: 11; V gene: TRBV29-1; clone size: few; J gene: TRBJ1-1; CDR3 protein: CSVYRNTEAFF; CDR3 DNA: TGCAGCGTGTACAGGAACACTGAAGCTTTCTTT
D gene: TRBD2; CDR3 length: 15; V gene: TRBV30; clone size: -; J gene: TRBJ2-3; CDR3 protein: CAWRGSGTYTDTQYF; CDR3 DNA: TGTGCCTGGAGGGGTAGCGGGACATACACAGATACGCAGTATTTT
D gene: -; CDR3 length: 20; V gene: TRBV4-1; clone size: -; J gene: TRBJ2-3; CDR3 protein: CASSQDFIRDTAAPTDTQYF; CDR3 DNA: TGCGCCAGCAGCCAAGATTTTATTCGGGACACAGCAGCCCCCACAGATACGCAGTATTTT
D gene: -; CDR3 length: 16; V gene: TRBV11-2; clone size: few; J gene: TRBJ2-2; CDR3 protein: CASSSPVPGYTGELFF; CDR3 DNA: TGTGCCAGCAGCTCGCCGGTACCAGGGTACACCGGGGAGCTGTTTTTT
D gene: -; CDR3 length: 13; V gene: TRBV7-2; clone size: few; J gene: TRBJ2-1; CDR3 protein: CASSKTSIHEQFF; CDR3 DNA: TGTGCCAGCAGCAAAACTAGCATCCATGAGCAGTTCTTC
D gene: TRBD2; CDR3 length: 18; V gene: TRBV7-2; clone size: few; J gene: TRBJ2-7; CDR3 protein: CASSLGLAGAGGSYEQYF; CDR3 DNA: TGTGCCAGCAGCTTGGGACTAGCGGGAGCGGGGGGCTCCTACGAGCAGTACTTC
D gene: -; CDR3 length: 14; V gene: TRBV6-5; clone size: once; J gene: TRBJ1-2; CDR3 protein: CASSSQGPMGGYTF; CDR3 DNA: TGTGCCAGCAGCTCTCAGGGACCAATGGGAGGCTACACCTTC
D gene: TRBD1; CDR3 length: 15; V gene: TRBV9; clone size: few; J gene: TRBJ1-5; CDR3 protein: CASSLGQGAGQPQHF; CDR3 DNA: TGTGCCAGCAGCTTAGGACAGGGGGCGGGTCAGCCCCAGCATTTT
D gene: TRBD1; CDR3 length: 14; V gene: TRBV15; clone size: few; J gene: TRBJ2-5; CDR3 protein: CATSSANRGKAQYF; CDR3 DNA: TGTGCCACCAGCAGTGCGAACAGGGGGAAGGCCCAGTACTTC
D gene: TRBD2; CDR3 length: 16; V gene: TRBV5-4; clone size: -; J gene: TRBJ2-1; CDR3 protein: CASSLAVQRDRNEQFF; CDR3 DNA: TGTGCCAGCAGCTTGGCCGTCCAGCGGGACCGCAATGAGCAGTTCTTC
D gene: TRBD2; CDR3 length: 14; V gene: TRBV7-2; clone size: -; J gene: TRBJ2-1; CDR3 protein: CASSLPGGYNEQFF; CDR3 DNA: TGTGCCAGCAGCTTACCGGGAGGTTACAATGAGCAGTTCTTC
D gene: TRBD1; CDR3 length: 15; V gene: TRBV11-2; clone size: few; J gene: TRBJ2-3; CDR3 protein: CASSLRTGGADTQYF; CDR3 DNA: TGTGCCAGCAGCTTAAGGACAGGGGGCGCGGATACGCAGTATTTT
D gene: -; CDR3 length: 14; V gene: TRBV7-2; clone size: -; J gene: TRBJ2-1; CDR3 protein: CASSLIATYNEQFF; CDR3 DNA: TGTGCCAGCAGCTTAATAGCGACCTACAATGAGCAGTTCTTC
D gene: -; CDR3 length: 15; V gene: TRBV25-1; clone size: -; J gene: TRBJ2-7; CDR3 protein: CASSTLGQISYEQYF; CDR3 DNA: TGTGCCAGCAGTACCCTCGGACAGATATCCTACGAGCAGTACTTC
D gene: -; CDR3 length: 15; V gene: TRBV5-1; clone size: few; J gene: TRBJ2-7; CDR3 protein: CASSSKQGYTYEQYF; CDR3 DNA: TGCGCCAGCAGCTCGAAACAGGGTTACACCTACGAGCAGTACTTC
D gene: -; CDR3 length: 14; V gene: TRBV29-1; clone size: -; J gene: TRBJ2-1; CDR3 protein: CSVVSVWPYNEQFF; CDR3 DNA: TGCAGCGTTGTGTCAGTTTGGCCTTACAATGAGCAGTTCTTC
D gene: -; CDR3 length: 14; V gene: TRBV18; clone size: few; J gene: TRBJ2-1; CDR3 protein: CASSPSRAMGEQFF; CDR3 DNA: TGTGCCAGCTCACCTTCCAGGGCGATGGGTGAGCAGTTCTTC
D gene: -; CDR3 length: 13; V gene: TRBV28; clone size: -; J gene: TRBJ1-2; CDR3 protein: CASSLSQLYGYTF; CDR3 DNA: TGTGCCAGCAGTTTATCCCAGCTCTATGGCTACACCTTC
D gene: -; CDR3 length: 14; V gene: TRBV6-5; clone size: few; J gene: TRBJ2-5; CDR3 protein: CASSPPGAQETQYF; CDR3 DNA: TGTGCCAGCAGTCCCCCGGGAGCCCAAGAGACCCAGTACTTC
D gene: TRBD1; CDR3 length: 11; V gene: TRBV20-1; clone size: -; J gene: TRBJ2-7; CDR3 protein: CSAGQADEQYF; CDR3 DNA: TGCAGTGCCGGACAGGCCGACGAGCAGTACTTC